The 27 T cell receptor beta chains presented below share a single source sample, sequenced in a study of CXCR3-negative and CXCR3-positive naive CD8 T cells. General study points: TRB CDR3 hydrophobicity was greater in CXCR3-positive naive cells than in CXCR3-negative naive cells.

These receptors' antigens are unknown. Through 5' RACE with UMI labels, the TRB cDNA libraries were prepared. TCRdb reprocessed the 5' RACE reads, keeping one entry per CDR3 protein, no DNA. The sample holds 120,000 or so distinct CDR3 sequences. Source material: naive CXCR3+ CD8+ T cells from blood. Sample subset: CD45RO-CCR7+CD27+CD95- naive CD8+ T cells expressing CXCR3 (TNR3+). Receptor source: a human donor in good health. Some clones in this sample may be carry-over from other donors' samples.

The chain employs TRBV10-3 and TRBJ2-7. The CDR3 is made up of 12 amino acids. Germline CDR1 and CDR2: ENHRY and SYGVKD. The CDR3 reads CASAAVPYEQYF.

J is TRBJ2-1 and V is TRBV5-1. Looked up from germline, CDR1 is SGHRS and CDR2 is YFSETQ. The CDR3 contains 12 residues. CDR3 amino acids: CASSLRPGEQFF.

The rearrangement joins TRBV18 to TRBJ2-3; the TRBD2 assignment by TCRdb is unverifiable without DNA. The germline V gene encodes CDR1 KGHSH and CDR2 LQKENI. The CDR3 is made up of 15 amino acids. CDR3 amino acids: CASSTSRESTDTQYF.

The chain employs TRBV4-1 and TRBJ2-3; with no DNA, the TCRdb D assignment of TRBD1 cannot be verified. Germline V gene data show CDR1 as MGHRA and CDR2 as YSYEKL. The CDR3 is made up of 22 amino acids. The chain's CDR3 is CASSQEVGMVQPPRGSTDTQYF.

This chain uses TRBV29-1 with TRBJ1-1. The CDR3 runs 14 residues. The V gene's germline CDR1 is SQVTM and CDR2 ANQGSEA. The chain's CDR3 is CSVEDLRENTEAFF.

The chain employs TRBV7-6 and TRBJ2-7. Germline loops: CDR1 SGHVS, CDR2 FNYEAQ. The length of the CDR3 is 13 residues. CDR3 loop: CASSAVVDYEQYF.

CDR3 region: CSATQSQETQYF. The chain combines TRBV20-1 with TRBJ2-5. From germline, CDR1 is DFQATT and CDR2 SNEGSKA (reference sequence). The CDR3 is 12 amino acids.

This chain connects TRBV20-1 to TRBJ2-7. The CDR3 extends over 13 amino acids. CDR1 is DFQATT and CDR2 is SNEGSKA in the germline V gene (reference sequence). CDR3 residues: CSAGDGGAYEQYF.

The chain joins TRBV7-2 to TRBJ2-3; with no DNA, the TCRdb D assignment of TRBD1 cannot be verified. CDR1 and CDR2 from the germline V gene are SGHTA and FQGNSA. CDR3 length: 15 amino acids. The CDR3 sequence is CASSWGTYYTDTQYF.

The chain links TRBV4-1 to TRBJ1-1; TCRdb indicates TRBD1, and absent DNA this call remains unverified. The CDR3 is 13 amino acids. Germline values: CDR1 MGHRA, CDR2 YSYEKL. This chain's CDR3 is CASSQTGNTEAFF.

V usage is TRBV10-3 and J usage is TRBJ1-2; without DNA, the TCRdb call of TRBD1 cannot be checked. Germline lookup yields CDR1 ENHRY and CDR2 SYGVKD. There are 12 residues in the CDR3. This CDR3 is CASTEDIYGYTF.

The chain uses TRBV29-1 and TRBJ1-1; the D call from TCRdb, TRBD1, cannot be confirmed without DNA. The length of the CDR3 is 12 residues. The germline V gene encodes CDR1 SQVTM and CDR2 ANQGSEA. The CDR3 region is CSVSPQGTEAFF.

The gene calls are TRBV5-1 and TRBJ1-1. Germline lookup yields CDR1 SGHRS and CDR2 YFSETQ. The CDR3 extends over 14 amino acids. The CDR3: CASSSGGRDTEAFF.

The CDR3 here is CASSQDWGAKNIQYF. The chain is built from TRBV4-3 and TRBJ2-4; TCRdb calls TRBD1, which cannot be checked without DNA. CDR3 size: 15 residues. Germline CDR1 LGHNA, CDR2 YSLEER.

This chain uses TRBV20-1 with TRBJ1-1. The germline CDR1 and CDR2 sequences are DFQATT and SNEGSKA (reference sequence). CDR3 length: 12 amino acids. CDR3 protein: CSARYRETEAFF.

This chain links TRBV14 with TRBJ2-7; TCRdb designates TRBD1, a call that cannot be tested without DNA. This CDR3 contains 15 residues. The germline CDR1 and CDR2 sequences are SGHDN and FVKESK. CDR3 region: CASSIRDRRSYEQYF. Supplemented by reference TRBV14 and TRBJ2-7, the full variable domain reads EAGVTQFPSHSVIEKGQTVTLRCDPISGHDNLYWYRRVMGKEIKFLLHFVKESKQDESGMPNNRFLAERTGGTYSTLKVQPAELEDSGVYFCASSIRDRRSYEQYFGPGTRLTVT.

The J gene is TRBJ2-3, the V gene TRBV4-3; TCRdb's D gene call, TRBD1, goes unchecked for lack of DNA. The length of the CDR3 is 16 residues. In germline, CDR1 is LGHNA, CDR2 YSLEER. This chain's CDR3 is CASSQEGGMGTDTQYF.

The V and J genes are TRBV5-1 and TRBJ2-1; TCRdb outputs TRBD1, but without DNA this stays unchecked. The CDR3 extends over 17 amino acids. Germline CDR1 is SGHRS and CDR2 is YFSETQ. CDR3 amino acids: CASSYPGRSSSYNEQFF.

The gene calls are TRBV5-6 and TRBJ2-2; the TCRdb call, TRBD1, lacks DNA for checking. The CDR3 is 17 residues long. Germline CDR1 is SGHDT and CDR2 is YYEEEE. CDR3 sequence: CASSLRGPGVVNGELFF.

V gene TRBV9 combines with J gene TRBJ2-1; the D call of TRBD1 rests on TCRdb alone, since no DNA is present to check it. The CDR3 is 14 amino acids. Looked up from germline, CDR1 is SGDLS and CDR2 is YYNGEE. The CDR3 protein is CASSVASGTFEQFF.

The rearrangement links TRBV12-3 or TRBV12-4 to TRBJ1-1. The CDR3 runs to 13 residues. The chain's CDR3 is CASSSAVVTEAFF.

The chain employs TRBV10-2 and TRBJ2-1. Germline V gives CDR1 WSHSY, CDR2 SAAADI. This CDR3 spans 13 amino acids. CDR3: CASSVGIDNEQFF.

This CDR3 reads CASSTNTPSNQPQHF. The gene calls are TRBV5-1 and TRBJ1-5. The CDR3 covers 15 residues. CDR1 is SGHRS, CDR2 YFSETQ, per germline.

The chain links TRBV23-1 to TRBJ2-7; TCRdb indicates TRBD2, and absent DNA this call remains unverified. TRBV23-1 is sorted into the ORF group, with uncertain function. This CDR3 spans 18 amino acids. CDR3: CASSQSSPREYLVYEQYF.

This chain joins TRBV7-3 and TRBJ1-1; there is no DNA to check the TCRdb D call of TRBD1. In germline, CDR1 is SGHTA, CDR2 FQGTGA. This CDR3 contains 13 residues. The CDR3 loop reads CASSSQGLSEAFF.

The chain carries TRBV6-5 and TRBJ2-7; the TRBD2 assignment by TCRdb is unverifiable without DNA. From germline, CDR1 is MNHEY and CDR2 SVGAGI. The CDR3 runs to 13 residues. Here the CDR3 reads CASSLGTSGPQYF.

The J gene is TRBJ1-2, the V gene TRBV29-1; TCRdb lists TRBD1, though no DNA is available to test this call. The CDR3 loop spans 15 amino acids. Germline lookup yields CDR1 SQVTM and CDR2 ANQGSEA. CDR3: CSVEPKTGGDYGYTF.